These 19 T cell receptor beta chains came from one sample sequenced in a study of blood T cell repertoires in COVID-19. Assay: immunoSEQ multiplex PCR; the TCRdb copy retains only in-frame clones and omits some. The sample lists about 54,000 clones; about nine tenths were seen once. Input material: peripheral blood. The origin of the receptors is a man in his forties or fifties with COVID-19, enrolled during active disease.

A few counts support this clone. This chain joins TRBV7-2 and TRBJ2-7; D not certain. The V end lost 4 bases, the J end lost 6 bases, and 16 bases lay between the germline ends. CDR1 is SGHTA and CDR2 is FQGNSA in the germline V gene. CDR3 length: 14 amino acids. CDR3 sequence reads: CASSSQISRGEQYF. The CDR3 region has the DNA TGTGCCAGCAGCTCCCAAATTTCGAGAGGCGAGCAGTACTTC.

The chain has TRBV9 and TRBJ2-7; the D gene is possibly TRBD2 (6 bases). Per germline, CDR1 SGDLS and CDR2 YYNGEE. This CDR3 has 15 residues. Trimming shortened V by 0 bases and J by 0 bases, and 10 bases separated the two germline ends. The chain's CDR3 is CASSVGGDSSYEQYF. CDR3 sequence (DNA): TGTGCCAGCAGCGTAGGCGGGGATAGCTCCTACGAGCAGTACTTC.

The chain couples TRBV19 to TRBJ2-1; 10 positions match TRBD2. The CDR3 is made up of 15 amino acids. The J segment lost 10 bases and the V segment lost 1 base, leaving 7 bases of the junction unmatched. Per the germline V gene, CDR1 is LNHDA and CDR2 is SQIVND (reference sequence). The CDR3 loop reads CASSIVTSGVREQFF. Here the CDR3 DNA reads TGTGCCAGTAGTATAGTCACTAGCGGGGTCCGAGAGCAGTTCTTC.

V and J are TRBV7-8 and TRBJ1-3, with TRBD1 matching 9 bases. The ends lost 3 bases at V and 4 bases at J; junction bases unmatched: 4. Germline V gene data show CDR1 as SGHVS and CDR2 as FQNEAQ. The CDR3 is 15 residues long. CDR3 DNA sequence: TGTGCCAGCAGCTTCGGGACAGGGAACGGAAACACCATATATTTT. Its protein product is CASSFGTGNGNTIYF.

This rearrangement joins TRBV21-1 to TRBJ1-2. TRBV21-1 represents a pseudogene. The CDR3 consists of 11 residues. CDR3 nucleotides: TGTGCCAGTTCGGTAGACTATGGCTACACCTTC. This translates into CASSVDYGYTF.

The J gene is TRBJ1-2, the V gene TRBV9; 11 positions match TRBD1. The germline V gene encodes CDR1 SGDLS and CDR2 YYNGEE. The CDR3 contains 13 residues. V lost 2 bases to trimming and J lost 6 bases; unmatched junction nucleotides: 0. CDR3 residues: CASSVGQGDGYTF. Here the CDR3 DNA reads TGTGCCAGCAGCGTGGGACAGGGGGATGGCTACACCTTC.

Comment on this clone: One end of the junction varies from germline; a read error may be responsible. The genes are TRBV2 and TRBJ2-7; possible D gene TRBD1, 6 bases. The CDR3 has 13 amino acids. CDR1 SNHLY and CDR2 FYNNEI come from the germline V gene. The CDR3 DNA reads as TGTGCCATCAGATCTGACTCACAGGGCCGGGGCGTCTTC. Translated, it gives CAIRSDSQGRGVF.

This chain connects TRBV2 to TRBJ2-5; 15 bases line up with TRBD2. V lost 4 bases, J lost 9 bases, and 3 bases stayed unmatched. The germline V gene has CDR1 SNHLY and CDR2 FYNNEI. This CDR3 is 14 amino acids long. CDR3 in DNA: TGTGCCAGCAGTGCAGGACTAGCGGGGGGGCCCCAGTACTTC. This gives the protein CASSAGLAGGPQYF.

This clone appeared once. This chain joins TRBV27 and TRBJ2-7; tentative D call: TRBD2 (6 bases). CDR3 size: 16 residues. Germline loops: CDR1 MNHEY, CDR2 SMNVEV (reference sequence). The V gene lost 6 bases and the J gene lost 6 bases, with 24 bases spanning the gap. The CDR3 DNA reads as TGTGCCAGCAGCCAACTGGAGGGGTACCCCCAGGGCGAGCAGTACTTC. Protein product: CASSQLEGYPQGEQYF.

The V gene is TRBV5-3, the J gene TRBJ2-7; D is uncertain. TRBV5-3 is an ORF, with its function uncertain. This CDR3 comprises 14 residues. V was trimmed by 3 bases and J by 2 bases, leaving 12 bases between them. In DNA, the CDR3 is TGTGCCAGAAGCTCCAACAGAGTCCCCTACGAGCAGTACTTC. Its protein is CARSSNRVPYEQYF.

V is TRBV6-6 and J is TRBJ2-7; a possible D gene is TRBD2 (5 bases). Germline V gene data show CDR1 as MNHNY and CDR2 as SVGAGI (reference sequence). The CDR3 is 17 amino acids. The V gene lost 5 bases and the J gene lost 0 bases, with 20 bases spanning the gap. The CDR3 nucleotides read TGTGCCAGCAGTCCTCTGGCCGGGGAACTTTTCTCCTACGAGCAGTACTTC. This codes for CASSPLAGELFSYEQYF.

The chain employs TRBV30 and TRBJ1-2; D unresolved. V lost 3 bases, J lost 8 bases, and 16 bases lay in between. Germline lookup yields CDR1 GTSNPN and CDR2 SVGIG (reference sequence). The CDR3 extends over 13 amino acids. This chain's CDR3 is CAWSPRTLNGYTF. The CDR3, as DNA: TGTGCCTGGAGCCCGAGGACTCTAAACGGCTACACCTTC.

V is TRBV19 and J is TRBJ2-1; possibly TRBD1 for D (7 bases). The ends were cut back, 6 bases at V and 4 bases at J, with 22 bases in the middle. Per germline, CDR1 LNHDA and CDR2 SQIVND (reference sequence). The CDR3 runs 17 residues. CDR3 coding DNA: TGTGCCAGTAGAAGAATGGGCGGGACAGCTAAATACAATGAGCAGTTCTTC. It specifies CASRRMGGTAKYNEQFF.

This rearrangement joins TRBV21-1 to TRBJ2-5; the table calls TRBD2, which could not be checked here. TRBV21-1 has pseudogene status. The CDR3 loop spans 16 amino acids. The CDR3 reads CASSNSAGEKQETQYF. In DNA, the CDR3 is TGTGCCAGCAGCAATTCTGCGGGAGAAAAGCAAGAGACCCAGTACTTC.

The chain combines TRBV15 with TRBJ1-1; tentatively, D is TRBD1 (5 bases). The CDR3 has 17 amino acids. Trimming pared 5 bases from V and 3 bases from J, leaving 22 bases between. Per germline, CDR1 LNHNV and CDR2 YYDKDF (reference sequence). The CDR3 loop reads CATSGSDGAGRDTEAFF. The CDR3, as DNA: TGTGCCACCAGCGGCTCAGATGGGGCAGGGAGGGACACTGAAGCTTTCTTT.

The chain joins TRBV28 to TRBJ2-7; TRBD1 agrees at 9 bases. V shed 6 bases, J shed 5 bases, and the junction held 11 bases outside the gene matches. CDR3 length equals 15 residues. Germline assignment: CDR1 MDHEN and CDR2 SYDVKM. The CDR3 reads CASSTTGGAGNEQYF. For the CDR3, the DNA is TGTGCCAGCAGCACCACAGGGGGCGCTGGAAACGAGCAGTACTTC. The full variable domain, rest sourced from reference TRBV28 and TRBJ2-7, is DVKVTQSSRYLVKRTGEKVFLECVQDMDHENMFWYRQDPGLGLRLIYFSYDVKMKEKGDIPEGYSVSREKKERFSLILESASTNQTSMYLCASSTTGGAGNEQYFGPGTRLTVT.

The chain combines TRBV7-9 with TRBJ1-1; tentatively, D is TRBD1 (6 bases). Germline lookup yields CDR1 SEHNR and CDR2 FQNEAQ (reference sequence). The CDR3 has 14 residues. Deletions cut 0 bases from V and 7 bases from J, with 12 bases between. The CDR3 DNA reads TGTGCCAGCAGCTTAGCGGGGGGGCTGGTTGAAGCTTTCTTT. It codes for CASSLAGGLVEAFF.

There are a few counts of this clone. V and J are TRBV10-3 and TRBJ2-5; no clear D gene. V was pared by 6 bases and J by 5 bases, with 10 bases between. CDR3 length: 12 residues. Germline values: CDR1 ENHRY, CDR2 SYGVKD. CDR3 amino acids: CAISADRETQYF. CDR3 DNA sequence: TGTGCCATCAGCGCGGATAGGGAGACCCAGTACTTC.

This clone was recorded once. The chain uses TRBV5-5 and TRBJ2-2; TRBD1 might be the D (5 bases). In germline, CDR1 is SGHKS, CDR2 YYEKEE (reference sequence). CDR3 length: 14 amino acids. Trimming stripped 4 bases from V and 0 bases from J, with 7 bases between. CDR3 sequence (DNA): TGTGCCAGCAGCAGGGGCTCGAACACCGGGGAGCTGTTTTTT. Residues: CASSRGSNTGELFF.